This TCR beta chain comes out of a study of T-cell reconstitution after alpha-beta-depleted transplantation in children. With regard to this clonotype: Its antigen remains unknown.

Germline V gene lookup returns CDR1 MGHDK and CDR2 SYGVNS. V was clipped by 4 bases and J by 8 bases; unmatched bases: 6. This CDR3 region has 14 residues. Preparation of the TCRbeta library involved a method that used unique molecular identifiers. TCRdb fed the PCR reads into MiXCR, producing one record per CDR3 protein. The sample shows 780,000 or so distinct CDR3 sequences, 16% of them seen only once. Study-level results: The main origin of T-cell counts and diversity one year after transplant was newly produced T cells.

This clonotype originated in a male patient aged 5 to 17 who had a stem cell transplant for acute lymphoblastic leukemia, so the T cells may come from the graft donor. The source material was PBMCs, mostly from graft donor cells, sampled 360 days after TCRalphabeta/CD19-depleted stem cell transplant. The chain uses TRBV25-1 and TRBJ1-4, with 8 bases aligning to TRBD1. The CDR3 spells CASSATGGKEKLFF. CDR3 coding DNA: TGTGCCAGCAGTGCTACAGGGGGGAAAGAAAAACTGTTTTTT.